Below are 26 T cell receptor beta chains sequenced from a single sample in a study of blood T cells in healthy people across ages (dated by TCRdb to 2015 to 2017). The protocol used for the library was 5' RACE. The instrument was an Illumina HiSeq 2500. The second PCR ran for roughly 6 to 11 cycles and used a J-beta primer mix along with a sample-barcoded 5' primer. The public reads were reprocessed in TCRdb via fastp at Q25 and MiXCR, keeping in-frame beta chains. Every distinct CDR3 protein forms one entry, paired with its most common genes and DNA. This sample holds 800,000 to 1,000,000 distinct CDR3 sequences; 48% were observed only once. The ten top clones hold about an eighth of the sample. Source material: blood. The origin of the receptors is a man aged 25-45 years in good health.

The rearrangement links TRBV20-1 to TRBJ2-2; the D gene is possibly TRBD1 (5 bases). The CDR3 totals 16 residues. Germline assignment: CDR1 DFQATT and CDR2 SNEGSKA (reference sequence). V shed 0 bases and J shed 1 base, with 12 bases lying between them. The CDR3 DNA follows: TGCAGTGCTAGAGATCCGACAGTTAGGAACACCGGGGAGCTGTTTTTT. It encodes CSARDPTVRNTGELFF.

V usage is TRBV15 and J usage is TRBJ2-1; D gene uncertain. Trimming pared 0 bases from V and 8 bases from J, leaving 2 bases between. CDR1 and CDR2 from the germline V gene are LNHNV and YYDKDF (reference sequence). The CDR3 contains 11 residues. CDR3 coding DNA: TGTGCCACCAGCAGAGATCATGAGCAGTTCTTC. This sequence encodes CATSRDHEQFF.

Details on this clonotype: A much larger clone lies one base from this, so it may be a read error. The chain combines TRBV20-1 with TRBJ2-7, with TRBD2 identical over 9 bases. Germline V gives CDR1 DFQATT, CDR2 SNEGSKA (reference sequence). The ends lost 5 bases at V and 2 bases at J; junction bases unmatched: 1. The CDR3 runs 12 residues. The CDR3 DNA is TGCAGTGCTGGCGGGGGGGCCTACGAGCAGTACTTC. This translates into CSAGGGAYEQYF.

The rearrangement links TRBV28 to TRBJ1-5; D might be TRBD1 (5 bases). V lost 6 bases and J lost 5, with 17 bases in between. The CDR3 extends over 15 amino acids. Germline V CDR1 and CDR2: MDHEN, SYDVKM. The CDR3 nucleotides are TGTGCCAGCAGAGATTTGTCGAGGGGAGATCAGCCCCAGCATTTT. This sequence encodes CASRDLSRGDQPQHF. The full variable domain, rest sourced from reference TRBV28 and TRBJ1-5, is DVKVTQSSRYLVKRTGEKVFLECVQDMDHENMFWYRQDPGLGLRLIYFSYDVKMKEKGDIPEGYSVSREKKERFSLILESASTNQTSMYLCASRDLSRGDQPQHFGDGTRLSIL.

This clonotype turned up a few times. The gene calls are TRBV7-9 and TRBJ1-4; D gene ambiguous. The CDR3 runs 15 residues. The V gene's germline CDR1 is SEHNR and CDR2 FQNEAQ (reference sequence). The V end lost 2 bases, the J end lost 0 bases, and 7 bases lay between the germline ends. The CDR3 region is CASSLSSATNEKLFF. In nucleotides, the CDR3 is TGTGCCAGCAGCTTAAGTTCTGCAACTAATGAAAAACTGTTTTTT. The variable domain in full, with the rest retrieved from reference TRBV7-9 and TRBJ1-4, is DTGVSQNPRHKITKRGQNVTFRCDPISEHNRLYWYRQTLGQGPEFLTYFQNEAQLEKSRLLSDRFSAERPKGSFSTLEIQRTEQGDSAMYLCASSLSSATNEKLFFGSGTQLSVL.

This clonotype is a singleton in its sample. In nucleotides, the CDR3 is TGTGCCACCAGCCCCTTAGGGGGTGCAGATACGCAGTATTTT. Translating gives CATSPLGGADTQYF. V gene TRBV15 combines with J gene TRBJ2-3, with D possibly TRBD1 on 6 matching bases. Germline values: CDR1 LNHNV, CDR2 YYDKDF (reference sequence). Deletions cut 5 bases from V and 4 bases from J, with 13 bases between. This CDR3 spans 14 amino acids.

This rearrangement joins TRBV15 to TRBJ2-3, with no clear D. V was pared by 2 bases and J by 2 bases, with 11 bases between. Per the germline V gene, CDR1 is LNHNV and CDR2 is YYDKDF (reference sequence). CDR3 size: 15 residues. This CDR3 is CATSRSGIDTDTQYF. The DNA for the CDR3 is TGTGCCACCAGCAGATCTGGGATTGACACAGATACGCAGTATTTT.

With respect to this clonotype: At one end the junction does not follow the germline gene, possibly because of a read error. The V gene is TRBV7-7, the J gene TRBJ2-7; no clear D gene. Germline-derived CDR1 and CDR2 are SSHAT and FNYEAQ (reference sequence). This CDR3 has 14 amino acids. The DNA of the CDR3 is TGTGCTAGCAGCTTAGATCCTAGTAGCCACGAGCAGTACTTC. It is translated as CASSLDPSSHEQYF.

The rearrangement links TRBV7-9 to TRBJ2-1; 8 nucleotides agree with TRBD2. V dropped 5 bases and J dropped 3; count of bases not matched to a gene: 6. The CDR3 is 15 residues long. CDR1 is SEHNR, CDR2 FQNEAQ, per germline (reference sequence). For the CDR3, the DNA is TGTGCCAGCAGCCTTAGCGGGGCTTACTACAATGAGCAGTTCTTC. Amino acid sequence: CASSLSGAYYNEQFF.

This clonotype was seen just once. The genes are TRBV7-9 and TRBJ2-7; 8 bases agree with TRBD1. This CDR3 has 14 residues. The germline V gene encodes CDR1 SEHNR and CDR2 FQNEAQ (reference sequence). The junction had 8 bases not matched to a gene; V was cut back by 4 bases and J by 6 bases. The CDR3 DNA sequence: TGTGCCAGCAGCTCAACTCTGACAGGGGCCGAGCAGTACTTC. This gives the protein CASSSTLTGAEQYF.

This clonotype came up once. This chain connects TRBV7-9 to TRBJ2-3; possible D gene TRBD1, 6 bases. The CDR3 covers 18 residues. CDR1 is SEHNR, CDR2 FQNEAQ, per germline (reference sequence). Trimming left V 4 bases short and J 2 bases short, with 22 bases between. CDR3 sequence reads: CASSYPIDRTAITDTQYF. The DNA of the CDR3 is TGTGCCAGCAGCTATCCCATTGATCGGACAGCTATCACAGATACGCAGTATTTT.

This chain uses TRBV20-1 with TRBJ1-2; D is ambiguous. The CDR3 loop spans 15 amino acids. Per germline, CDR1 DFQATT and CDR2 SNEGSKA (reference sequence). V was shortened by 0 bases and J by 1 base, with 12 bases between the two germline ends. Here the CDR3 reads CSAREARVNNYGYTF. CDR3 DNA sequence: TGCAGTGCTAGAGAGGCACGGGTCAATAACTATGGCTACACCTTC.

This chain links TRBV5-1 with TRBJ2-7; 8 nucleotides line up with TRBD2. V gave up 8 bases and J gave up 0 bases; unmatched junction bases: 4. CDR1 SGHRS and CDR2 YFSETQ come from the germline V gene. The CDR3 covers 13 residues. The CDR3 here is CASGTSDSYEQYF. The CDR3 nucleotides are TGCGCCAGTGGGACTAGTGACTCCTACGAGCAGTACTTC.

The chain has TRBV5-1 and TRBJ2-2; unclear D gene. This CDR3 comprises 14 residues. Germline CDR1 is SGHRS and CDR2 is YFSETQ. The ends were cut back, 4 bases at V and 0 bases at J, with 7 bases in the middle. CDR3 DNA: TGCGCCAGCAGCGACGCCGCGAACACCGGGGAGCTGTTTTTT. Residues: CASSDAANTGELFF.

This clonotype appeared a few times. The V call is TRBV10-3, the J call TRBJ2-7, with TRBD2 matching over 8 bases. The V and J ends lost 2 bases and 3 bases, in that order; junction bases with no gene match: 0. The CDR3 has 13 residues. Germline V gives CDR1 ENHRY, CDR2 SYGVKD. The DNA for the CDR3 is TGTGCCATCAGTGAGCTAGCGGGCTACGAGCAGTACTTC. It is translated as CAISELAGYEQYF.

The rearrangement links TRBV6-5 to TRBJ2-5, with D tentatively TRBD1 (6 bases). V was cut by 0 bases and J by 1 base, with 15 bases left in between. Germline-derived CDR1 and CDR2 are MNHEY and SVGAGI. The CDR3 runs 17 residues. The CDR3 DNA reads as TGTGCCAGCAGTTACTCGGCAGGGGAAGGGGTCCAAGAGACCCAGTACTTC. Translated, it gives CASSYSAGEGVQETQYF.

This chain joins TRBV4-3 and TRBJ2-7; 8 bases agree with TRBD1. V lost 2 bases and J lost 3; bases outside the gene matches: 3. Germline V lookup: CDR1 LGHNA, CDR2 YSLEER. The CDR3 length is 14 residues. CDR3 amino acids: CASSQRTGLYEQYF. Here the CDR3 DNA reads TGCGCCAGCAGCCAAAGGACAGGGCTCTACGAGCAGTACTTC.

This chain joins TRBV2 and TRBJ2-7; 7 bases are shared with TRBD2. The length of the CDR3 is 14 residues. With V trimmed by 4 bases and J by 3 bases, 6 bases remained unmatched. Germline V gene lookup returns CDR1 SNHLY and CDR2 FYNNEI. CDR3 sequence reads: CASSGFGTNYEQYF. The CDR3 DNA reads TGTGCCAGCAGTGGATTCGGGACTAACTACGAGCAGTACTTC. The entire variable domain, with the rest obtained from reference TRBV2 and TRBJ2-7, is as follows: EPEVTQTPSHQVTQMGQEVILRCVPISNHLYFYWYRQILGQKVEFLVSFYNNEISEKSEIFDDQFSVERPDGSNFTLKIRSTKLEDSAMYFCASSGFGTNYEQYFGPGTRLTVT.

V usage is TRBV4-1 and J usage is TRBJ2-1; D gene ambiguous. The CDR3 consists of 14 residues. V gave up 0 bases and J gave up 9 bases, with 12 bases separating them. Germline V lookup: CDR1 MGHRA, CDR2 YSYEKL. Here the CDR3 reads CASSQEGYGSEQFF. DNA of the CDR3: TGCGCCAGCAGCCAAGAAGGCTATGGAAGTGAGCAGTTCTTC.

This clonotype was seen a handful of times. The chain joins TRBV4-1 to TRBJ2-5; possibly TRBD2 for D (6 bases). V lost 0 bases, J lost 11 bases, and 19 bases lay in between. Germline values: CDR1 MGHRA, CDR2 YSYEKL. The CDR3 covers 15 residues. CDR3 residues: CASSQDPGTGGEQYF. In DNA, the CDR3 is TGCGCCAGCAGCCAAGATCCAGGCACTGGCGGGGAGCAGTACTTC.

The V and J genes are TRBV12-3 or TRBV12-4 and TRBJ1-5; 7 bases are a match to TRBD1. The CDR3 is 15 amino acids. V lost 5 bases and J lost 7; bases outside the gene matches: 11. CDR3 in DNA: TGTGCCAGCAGTCCTACGGGACAGCCCCGACAGCCCCAGCATTTT. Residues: CASSPTGQPRQPQHF.

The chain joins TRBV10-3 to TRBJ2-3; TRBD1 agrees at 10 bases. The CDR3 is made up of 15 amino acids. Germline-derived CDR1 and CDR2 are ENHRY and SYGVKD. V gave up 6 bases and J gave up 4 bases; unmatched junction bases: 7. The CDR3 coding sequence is TGTGCCATCAGCCCGGGACAGGGGACGTCAGATACGCAGTATTTT. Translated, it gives CAISPGQGTSDTQYF.

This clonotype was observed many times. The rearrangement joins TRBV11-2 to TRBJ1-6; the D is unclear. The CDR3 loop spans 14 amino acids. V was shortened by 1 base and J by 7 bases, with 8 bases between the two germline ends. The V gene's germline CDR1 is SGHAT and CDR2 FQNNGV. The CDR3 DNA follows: TGTGCCAGCAGCTTAGGGCAGAGAAATTCACCCCTCCACTTT. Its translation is CASSLGQRNSPLHF. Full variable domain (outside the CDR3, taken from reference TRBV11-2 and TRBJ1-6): EAGVAQSPRYKIIEKRQSVAFWCNPISGHATLYWYQQILGQGPKLLIQFQNNGVVDDSQLPKDRFSAERLKGVDSTLKIQPAKLEDSAVYLCASSLGQRNSPLHFGNGTRLTVT.

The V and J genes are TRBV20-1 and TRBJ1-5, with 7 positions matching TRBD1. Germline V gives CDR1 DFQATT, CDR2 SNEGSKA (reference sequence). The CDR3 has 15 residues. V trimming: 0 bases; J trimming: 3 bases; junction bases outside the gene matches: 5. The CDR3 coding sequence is TGCAGTGCTAGAGATCAACAGGGGATCAATCAGCCCCAGCATTTT. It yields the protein CSARDQQGINQPQHF.

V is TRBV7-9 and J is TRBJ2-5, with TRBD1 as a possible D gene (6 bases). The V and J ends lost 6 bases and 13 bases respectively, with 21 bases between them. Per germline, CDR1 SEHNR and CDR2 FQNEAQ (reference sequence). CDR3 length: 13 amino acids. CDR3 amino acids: CASSPGVRNERYF. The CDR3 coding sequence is TGTGCCAGCAGTCCAGGGGTGAGAAACGAGCGGTACTTC.

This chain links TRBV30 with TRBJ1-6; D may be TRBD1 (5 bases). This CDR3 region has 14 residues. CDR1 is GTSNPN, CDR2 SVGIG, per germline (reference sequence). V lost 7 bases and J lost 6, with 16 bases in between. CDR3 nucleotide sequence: TGTGCCTCGCGGACCGGGGCAGCTAATTCACCCCTCCACTTT. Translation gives CASRTGAANSPLHF.